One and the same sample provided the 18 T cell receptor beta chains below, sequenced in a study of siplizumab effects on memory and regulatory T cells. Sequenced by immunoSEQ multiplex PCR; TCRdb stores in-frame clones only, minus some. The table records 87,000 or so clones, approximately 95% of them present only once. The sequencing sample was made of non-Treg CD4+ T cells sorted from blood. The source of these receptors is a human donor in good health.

In DNA, the CDR3 is TGCGCCAGCAGCATAGGGTCTTCTGGGGCCAACGTCCTGACTTTC. Its translation is CASSIGSSGANVLTF. This chain links TRBV5-1 with TRBJ2-6; unclear D gene. CDR3 size: 15 residues. Germline lookup yields CDR1 SGHRS and CDR2 YFSETQ. V lost 4 bases, J lost 1 base, and 9 bases lay in between.

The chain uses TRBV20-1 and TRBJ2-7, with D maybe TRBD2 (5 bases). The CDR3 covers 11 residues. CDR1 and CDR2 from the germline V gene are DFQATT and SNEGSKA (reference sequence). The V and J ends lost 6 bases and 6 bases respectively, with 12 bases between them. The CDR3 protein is CSARGVGEQYF. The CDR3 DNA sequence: TGCAGTGCACGGGGAGTCGGCGAGCAGTACTTC.

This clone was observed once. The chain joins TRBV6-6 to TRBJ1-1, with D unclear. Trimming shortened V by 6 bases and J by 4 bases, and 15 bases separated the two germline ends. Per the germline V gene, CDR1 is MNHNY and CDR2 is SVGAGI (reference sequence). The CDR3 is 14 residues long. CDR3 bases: TGTGCCAGCAGGTCCCAATTTAGCCTCACTGAAGCTTTCTTT. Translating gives CASRSQFSLTEAFF.

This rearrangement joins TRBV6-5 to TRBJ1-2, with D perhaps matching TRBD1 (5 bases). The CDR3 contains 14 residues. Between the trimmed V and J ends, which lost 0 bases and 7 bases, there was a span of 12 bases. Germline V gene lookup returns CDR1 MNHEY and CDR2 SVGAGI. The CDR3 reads CASSYSATVVGYTF. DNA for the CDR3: TGTGCCAGCAGTTACTCGGCGACAGTGGTTGGCTACACCTTC.

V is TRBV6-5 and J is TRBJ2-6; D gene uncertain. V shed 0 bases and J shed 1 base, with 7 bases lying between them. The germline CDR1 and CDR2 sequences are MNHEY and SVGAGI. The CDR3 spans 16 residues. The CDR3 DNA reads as TGTGCCAGCAGTTACTCGAGATTTTCTGGGGCCAACGTCCTGACTTTC. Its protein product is CASSYSRFSGANVLTF.

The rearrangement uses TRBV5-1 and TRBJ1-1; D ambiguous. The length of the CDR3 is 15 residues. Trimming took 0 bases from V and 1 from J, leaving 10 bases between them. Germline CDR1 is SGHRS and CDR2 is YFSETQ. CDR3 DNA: TGCGCCAGCAGCTTGGGGCTTCTCGGGAACACTGAAGCTTTCTTT. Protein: CASSLGLLGNTEAFF.

As DNA, the CDR3 is TGTGCCAGTAGTATTGGCCGAGAGACCCAGTACTTC. Its protein is CASSIGRETQYF. This chain connects TRBV19 to TRBJ2-5; D ambiguous. The germline V gene encodes CDR1 LNHDA and CDR2 SQIVND (reference sequence). The CDR3 has 12 amino acids. Deletions cut 3 bases from V and 4 bases from J, with 6 bases between.

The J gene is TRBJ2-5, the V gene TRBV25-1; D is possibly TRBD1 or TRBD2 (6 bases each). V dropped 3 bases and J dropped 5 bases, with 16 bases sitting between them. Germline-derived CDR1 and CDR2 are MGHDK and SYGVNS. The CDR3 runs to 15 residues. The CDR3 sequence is CASSDPRRGAETQYF. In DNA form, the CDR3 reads TGTGCCAGCAGTGACCCTAGAAGGGGGGCGGAGACCCAGTACTTC.

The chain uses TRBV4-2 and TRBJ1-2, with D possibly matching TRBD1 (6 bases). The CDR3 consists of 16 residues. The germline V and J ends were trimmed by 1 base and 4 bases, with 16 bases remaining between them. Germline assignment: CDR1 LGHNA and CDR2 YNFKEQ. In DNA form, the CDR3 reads TGTGCCAGCAGCCAAGGGGGTTTGGGGGGCGTCTATGGCTACACCTTC. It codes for CASSQGGLGGVYGYTF.

CDR3 sequence reads: CASSHQVQGQPQHF. CDR3 DNA: TGTGCCAGCAGTCACCAAGTACAGGGCCAGCCCCAGCATTTT. The chain uses TRBV6-1 and TRBJ1-5; D may be TRBD1 (6 bases). The CDR3 is 14 residues long. V was clipped by 5 bases and J by 7 bases, with 15 bases between them. The V gene's germline CDR1 is MNHNS and CDR2 SASEGT.

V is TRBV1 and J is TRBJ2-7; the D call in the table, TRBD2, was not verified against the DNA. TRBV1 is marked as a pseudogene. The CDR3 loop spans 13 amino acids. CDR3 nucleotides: TGCACCAGCAGCCATTTAGCGGGAAGCGAGCAGTACTTC. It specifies CTSSHLAGSEQYF.

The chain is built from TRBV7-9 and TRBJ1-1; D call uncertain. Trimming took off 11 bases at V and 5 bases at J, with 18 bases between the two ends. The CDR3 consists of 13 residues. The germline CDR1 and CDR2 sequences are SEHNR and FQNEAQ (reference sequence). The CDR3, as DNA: TGTGCCTCGTCGGGAGTAGGTGTGACTGAAGCTTTCTTT. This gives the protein CASSGVGVTEAFF.

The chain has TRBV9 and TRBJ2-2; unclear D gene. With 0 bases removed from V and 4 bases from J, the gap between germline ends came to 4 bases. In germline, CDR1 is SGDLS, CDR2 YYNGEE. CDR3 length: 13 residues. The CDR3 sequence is CASSVVSTGELFF. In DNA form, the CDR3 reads TGTGCCAGCAGCGTAGTTTCCACCGGGGAGCTGTTTTTT. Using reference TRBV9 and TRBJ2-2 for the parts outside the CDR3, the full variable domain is DSGVTQTPKHLITATGQRVTLRCSPRSGDLSVYWYQQSLDQGLQFLIQYYNGEERAKGNILERFSAQQFPDLHSELNLSSLELGDSALYFCASSVVSTGELFFGEGSRLTVL.

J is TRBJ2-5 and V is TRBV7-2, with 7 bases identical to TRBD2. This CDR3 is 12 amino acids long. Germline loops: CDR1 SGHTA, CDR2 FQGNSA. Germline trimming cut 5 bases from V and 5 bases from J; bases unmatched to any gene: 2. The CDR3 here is CASSNSGETQYF. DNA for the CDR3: TGTGCCAGCAGCAATAGCGGGGAGACCCAGTACTTC.

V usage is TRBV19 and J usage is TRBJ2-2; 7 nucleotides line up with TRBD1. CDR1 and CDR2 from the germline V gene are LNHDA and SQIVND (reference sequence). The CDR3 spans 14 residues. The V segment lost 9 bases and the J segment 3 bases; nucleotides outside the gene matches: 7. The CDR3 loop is CASTPDRDTGELFF. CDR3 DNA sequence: TGTGCCAGCACCCCAGACAGGGACACCGGGGAGCTGTTTTTT.

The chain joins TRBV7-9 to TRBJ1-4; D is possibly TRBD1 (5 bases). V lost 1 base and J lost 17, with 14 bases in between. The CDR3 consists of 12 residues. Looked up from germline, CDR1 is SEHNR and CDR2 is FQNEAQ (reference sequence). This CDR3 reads CASSLELGATFF. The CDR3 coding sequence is TGTGCCAGCAGCTTAGAGCTTGGGGCCACCTTTTTT.

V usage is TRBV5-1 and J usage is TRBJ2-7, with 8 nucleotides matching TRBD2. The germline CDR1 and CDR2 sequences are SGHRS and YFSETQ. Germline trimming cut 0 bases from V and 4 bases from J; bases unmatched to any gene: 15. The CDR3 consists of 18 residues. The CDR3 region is CASSLGHLLREGRYEQYF. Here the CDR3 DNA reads TGCGCCAGCAGCTTGGGTCACCTCTTACGGGAGGGCCGGTACGAGCAGTACTTC.

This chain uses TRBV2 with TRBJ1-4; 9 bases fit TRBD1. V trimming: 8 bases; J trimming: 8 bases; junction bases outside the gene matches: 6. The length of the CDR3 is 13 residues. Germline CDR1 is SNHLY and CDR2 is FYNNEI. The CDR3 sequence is CASEYRGLEKLFF. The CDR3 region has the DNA TGTGCCAGCGAATACAGGGGGCTGGAAAAACTGTTTTTT.